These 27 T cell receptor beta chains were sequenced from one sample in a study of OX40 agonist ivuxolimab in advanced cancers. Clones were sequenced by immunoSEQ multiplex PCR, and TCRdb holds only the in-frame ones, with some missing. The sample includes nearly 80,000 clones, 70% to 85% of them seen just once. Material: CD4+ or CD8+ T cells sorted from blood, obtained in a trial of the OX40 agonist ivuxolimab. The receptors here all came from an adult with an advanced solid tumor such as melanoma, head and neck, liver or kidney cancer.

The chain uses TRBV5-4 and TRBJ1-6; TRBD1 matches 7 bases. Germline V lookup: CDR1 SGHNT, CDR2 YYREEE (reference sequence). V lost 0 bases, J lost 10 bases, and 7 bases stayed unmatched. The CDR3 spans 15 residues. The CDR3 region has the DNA TGTGCCAGCAGCTTGGATCAGGGGGTGAGATCACCCCTCCACTTT. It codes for CASSLDQGVRSPLHF.

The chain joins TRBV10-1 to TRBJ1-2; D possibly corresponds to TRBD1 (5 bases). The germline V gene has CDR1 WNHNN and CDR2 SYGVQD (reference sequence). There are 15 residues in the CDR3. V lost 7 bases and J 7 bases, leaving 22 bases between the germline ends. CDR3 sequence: CASTAPGTQPGGYTF. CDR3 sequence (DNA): TGCGCCAGCACCGCTCCGGGGACCCAGCCCGGTGGCTACACCTTC.

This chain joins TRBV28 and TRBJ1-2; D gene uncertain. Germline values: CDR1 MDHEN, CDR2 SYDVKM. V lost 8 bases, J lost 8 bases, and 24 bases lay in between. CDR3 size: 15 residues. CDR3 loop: CASRSAGSESGGYTF. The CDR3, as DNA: TGTGCCAGCCGTTCCGCGGGATCAGAATCGGGGGGCTACACCTTC.

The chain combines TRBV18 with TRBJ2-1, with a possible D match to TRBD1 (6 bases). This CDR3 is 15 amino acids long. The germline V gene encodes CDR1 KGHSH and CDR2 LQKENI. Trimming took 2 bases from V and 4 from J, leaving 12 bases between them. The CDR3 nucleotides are TGTGCCAGCTCACCAAACAGGGTTCCATACAATGAGCAGTTCTTC. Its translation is CASSPNRVPYNEQFF.

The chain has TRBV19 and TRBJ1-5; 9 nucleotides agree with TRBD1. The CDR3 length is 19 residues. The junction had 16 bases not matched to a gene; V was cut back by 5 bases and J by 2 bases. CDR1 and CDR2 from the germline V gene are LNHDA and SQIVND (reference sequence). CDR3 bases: TGTGCCAGTAGTCTTGGGCCGGGACAGGGCTTTTTGGGCAATCAGCCCCAGCATTTT. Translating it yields CASSLGPGQGFLGNQPQHF.

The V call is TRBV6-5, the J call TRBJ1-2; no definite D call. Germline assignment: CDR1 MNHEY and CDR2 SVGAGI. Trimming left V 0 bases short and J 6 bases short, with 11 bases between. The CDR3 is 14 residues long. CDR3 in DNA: TGTGCCAGCAGTTACTCGATCTCGGGGAATGGCTACACCTTC. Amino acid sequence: CASSYSISGNGYTF.

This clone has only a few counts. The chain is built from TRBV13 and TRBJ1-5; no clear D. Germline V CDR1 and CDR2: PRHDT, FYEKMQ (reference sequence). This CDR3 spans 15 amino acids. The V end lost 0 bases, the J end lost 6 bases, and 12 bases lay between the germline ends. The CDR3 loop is CASSLGGWKTQPQHF. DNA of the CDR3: TGTGCCAGCAGCTTAGGGGGGTGGAAGACTCAGCCCCAGCATTTT.

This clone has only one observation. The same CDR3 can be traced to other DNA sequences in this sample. CDR3 loop: CASSSDRGSYNEQFF. The CDR3 DNA sequence: TGTGCCAGCAGTTCTGACAGGGGATCCTACAATGAGCAGTTCTTC. The chain carries TRBV6-5 and TRBJ2-1; 8 bases agree with TRBD1. The CDR3 sequence is 15 residues long. Germline V gene sequence: CDR1 MNHEY, CDR2 SVGAGI. V was clipped by 4 bases and J by 1 base; unmatched bases: 3.

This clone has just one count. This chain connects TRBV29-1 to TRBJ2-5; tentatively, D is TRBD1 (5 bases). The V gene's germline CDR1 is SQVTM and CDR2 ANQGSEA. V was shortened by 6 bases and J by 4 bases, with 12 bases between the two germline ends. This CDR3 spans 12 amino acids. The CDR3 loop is CSVGRDGETQYF. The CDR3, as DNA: TGCAGCGTCGGCAGGGATGGAGAGACCCAGTACTTC.

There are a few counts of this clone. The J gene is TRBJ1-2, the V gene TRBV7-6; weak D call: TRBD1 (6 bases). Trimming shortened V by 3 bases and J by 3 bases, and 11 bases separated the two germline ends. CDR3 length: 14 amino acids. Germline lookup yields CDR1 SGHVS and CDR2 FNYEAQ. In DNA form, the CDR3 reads TGTGCCAGCAGCTTTGGCAGGGGCGACTATGGCTACACCTTC. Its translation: CASSFGRGDYGYTF.

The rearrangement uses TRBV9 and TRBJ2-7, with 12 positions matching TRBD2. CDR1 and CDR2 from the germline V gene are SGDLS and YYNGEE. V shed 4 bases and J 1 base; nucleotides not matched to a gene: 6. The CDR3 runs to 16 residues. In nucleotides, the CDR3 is TGTGCCAGCAGCCCAACCCTAGCGGGAGGGTCCTACGAGCAGTACTTC. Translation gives CASSPTLAGGSYEQYF. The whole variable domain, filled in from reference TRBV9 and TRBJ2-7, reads DSGVTQTPKHLITATGQRVTLRCSPRSGDLSVYWYQQSLDQGLQFLIQYYNGEERAKGNILERFSAQQFPDLHSELNLSSLELGDSALYFCASSPTLAGGSYEQYFGPGTRLTVT.

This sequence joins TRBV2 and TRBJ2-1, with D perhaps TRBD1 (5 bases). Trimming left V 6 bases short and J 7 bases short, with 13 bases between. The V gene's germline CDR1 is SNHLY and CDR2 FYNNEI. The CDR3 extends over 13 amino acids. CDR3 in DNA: TGTGCCAGCAGGTCAGGGTTCTTGAATGAGCAGTTCTTC. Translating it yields CASRSGFLNEQFF.

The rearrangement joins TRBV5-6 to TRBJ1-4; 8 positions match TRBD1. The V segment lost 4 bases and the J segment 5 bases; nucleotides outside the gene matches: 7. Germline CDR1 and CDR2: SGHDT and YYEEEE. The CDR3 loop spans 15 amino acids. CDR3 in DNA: TGTGCCAGCAGCAGCGGGACAGGCCGAAATGAAAAACTGTTTTTT. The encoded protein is CASSSGTGRNEKLFF.

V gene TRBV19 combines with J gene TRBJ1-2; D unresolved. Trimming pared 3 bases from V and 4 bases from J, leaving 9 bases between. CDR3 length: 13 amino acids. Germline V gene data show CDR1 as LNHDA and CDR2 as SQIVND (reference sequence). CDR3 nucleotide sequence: TGTGCCAGTAGTATTGGTAGCCGCTATGGCTACACCTTC. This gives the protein CASSIGSRYGYTF. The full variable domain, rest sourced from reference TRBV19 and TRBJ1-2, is DGGITQSPKYLFRKEGQNVTLSCEQNLNHDAMYWYRQDPGQGLRLIYYSQIVNDFQKGDIAEGYSVSREKKESFPLTVTSAQKNPTAFYLCASSIGSRYGYTFGSGTRLTVV.

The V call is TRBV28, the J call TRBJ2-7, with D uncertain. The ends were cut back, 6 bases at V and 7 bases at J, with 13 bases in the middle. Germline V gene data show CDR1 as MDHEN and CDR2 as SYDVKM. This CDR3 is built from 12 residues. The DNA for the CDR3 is TGTGCCAGCAGAAACCCCCGGACGGAGCAGTACTTC. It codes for CASRNPRTEQYF.

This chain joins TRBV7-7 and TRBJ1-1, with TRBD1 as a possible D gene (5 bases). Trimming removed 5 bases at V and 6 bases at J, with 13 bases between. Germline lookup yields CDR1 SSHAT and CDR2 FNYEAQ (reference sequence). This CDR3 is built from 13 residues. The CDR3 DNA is TGTGCCAGCAGCCCAGGGTTATTAGCTGAAGCTTTCTTT. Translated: CASSPGLLAEAFF.

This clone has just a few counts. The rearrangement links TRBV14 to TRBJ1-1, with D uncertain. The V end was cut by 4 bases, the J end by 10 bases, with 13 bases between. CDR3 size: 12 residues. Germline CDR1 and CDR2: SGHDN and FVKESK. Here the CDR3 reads CASSPGRATAFF. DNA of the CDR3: TGTGCCAGCAGCCCCGGGAGGGCCACAGCTTTCTTT. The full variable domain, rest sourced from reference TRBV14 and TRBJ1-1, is EAGVTQFPSHSVIEKGQTVTLRCDPISGHDNLYWYRRVMGKEIKFLLHFVKESKQDESGMPNNRFLAERTGGTYSTLKVQPAELEDSGVYFCASSPGRATAFFGQGTRLTVV.

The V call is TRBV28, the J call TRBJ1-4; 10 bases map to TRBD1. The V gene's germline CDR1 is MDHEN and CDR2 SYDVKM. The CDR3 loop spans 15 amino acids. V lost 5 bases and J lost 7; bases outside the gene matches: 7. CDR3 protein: CASSTPGQGLEKLFF. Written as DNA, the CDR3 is TGTGCCAGCAGTACCCCGGGACAGGGGCTTGAAAAACTGTTTTTT.

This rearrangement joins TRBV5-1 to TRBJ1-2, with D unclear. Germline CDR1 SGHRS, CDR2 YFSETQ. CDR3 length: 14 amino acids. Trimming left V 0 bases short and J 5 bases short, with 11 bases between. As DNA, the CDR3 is TGCGCCAGCAGCTTGGAGGGAGGAGAATATGGCTACACCTTC. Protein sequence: CASSLEGGEYGYTF.

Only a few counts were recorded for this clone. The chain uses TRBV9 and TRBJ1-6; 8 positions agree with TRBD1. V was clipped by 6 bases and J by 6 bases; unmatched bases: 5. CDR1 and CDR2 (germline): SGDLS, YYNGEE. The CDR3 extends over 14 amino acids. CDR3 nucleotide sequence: TGTGCCAGCAATACAGGGGGATTTAATTCACCCCTCCACTTT. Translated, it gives CASNTGGFNSPLHF.

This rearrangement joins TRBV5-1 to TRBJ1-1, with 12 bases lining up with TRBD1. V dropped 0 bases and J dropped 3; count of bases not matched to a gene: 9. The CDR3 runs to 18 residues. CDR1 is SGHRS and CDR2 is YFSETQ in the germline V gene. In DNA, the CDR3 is TGCGCCAGCAGCTTGGCTCTGGGACAGGGGGCTTTCGACACTGAAGCTTTCTTT. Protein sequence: CASSLALGQGAFDTEAFF.

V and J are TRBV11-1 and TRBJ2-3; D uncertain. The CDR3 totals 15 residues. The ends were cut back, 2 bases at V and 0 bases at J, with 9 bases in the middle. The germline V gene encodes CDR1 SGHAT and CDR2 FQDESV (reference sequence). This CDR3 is CASSLRAGSTDTQYF. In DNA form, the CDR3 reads TGTGCCAGCAGCTTACGGGCCGGGAGCACAGATACGCAGTATTTT.

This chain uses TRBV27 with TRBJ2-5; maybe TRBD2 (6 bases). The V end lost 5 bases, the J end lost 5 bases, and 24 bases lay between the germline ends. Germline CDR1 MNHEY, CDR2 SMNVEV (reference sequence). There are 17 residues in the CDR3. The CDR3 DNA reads TGTGCCAGCAGTCCACGCCCGCGCGGGGCCTTCGGGGAGACCCAGTACTTC. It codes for CASSPRPRGAFGETQYF.

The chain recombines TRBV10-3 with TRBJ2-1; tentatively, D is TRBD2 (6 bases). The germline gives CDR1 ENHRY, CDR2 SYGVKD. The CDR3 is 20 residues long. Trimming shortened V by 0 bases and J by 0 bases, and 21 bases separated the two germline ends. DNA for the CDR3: TGTGCCATCAGTGAGTCCGGGGGTGCCTTTAGCGGTAGCTCCTACAATGAGCAGTTCTTC. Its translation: CAISESGGAFSGSSYNEQFF.

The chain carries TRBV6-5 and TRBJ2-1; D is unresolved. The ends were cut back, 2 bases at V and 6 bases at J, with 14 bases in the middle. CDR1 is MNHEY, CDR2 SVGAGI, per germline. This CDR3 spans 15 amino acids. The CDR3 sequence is CASSYRAYGINEQFF. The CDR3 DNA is TGTGCCAGCAGTTACCGGGCATACGGAATCAATGAGCAGTTCTTC.

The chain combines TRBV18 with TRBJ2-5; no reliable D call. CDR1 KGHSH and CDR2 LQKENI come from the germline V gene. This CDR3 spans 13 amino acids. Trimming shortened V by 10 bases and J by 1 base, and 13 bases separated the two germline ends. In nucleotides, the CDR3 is TGTGCCACAACCCCAGGATCCCAAGAGACCCAGTACTTC. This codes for CATTPGSQETQYF.

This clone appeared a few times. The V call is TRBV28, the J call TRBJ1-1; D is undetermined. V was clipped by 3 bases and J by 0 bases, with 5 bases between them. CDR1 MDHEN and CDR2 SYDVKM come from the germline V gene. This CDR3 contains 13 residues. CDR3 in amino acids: CASSFPLNTEAFF. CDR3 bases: TGTGCCAGCAGTTTCCCCTTGAACACTGAAGCTTTCTTT.